The 19 T cell receptor beta chains in this list originate from one sample, sequenced in a study of blood T cell repertoires in COVID-19. TCRdb keeps only in-frame clones here, not all; method: immunoSEQ multiplex PCR. Of 250,000 to 350,000 clones in the sample, 84% are singletons; the top ten hold about a sixth. The material sequenced was peripheral blood. The receptors derive from a person aged 65 to 85 with COVID-19, enrolled during active disease.

V is TRBV3-1 (or the pseudogene TRBV3-2) and J is TRBJ2-7, with TRBD2 matching 10 bases. In germline, CDR1 is LGHDT, CDR2 YNNKEL (reference sequence). The V gene end was trimmed by 4 bases and the J gene end by 1 base; junction bases not matched to a gene: 4. The CDR3 is 15 amino acids. CDR3: CASSPRLAGSYEQYF. In nucleotides, the CDR3 is TGTGCCAGCAGCCCTCGACTAGCGGGTTCCTACGAGCAGTACTTC.

V is TRBV29-1 and J is TRBJ2-3, with a possible D match to TRBD2 (6 bases). CDR3 length: 13 amino acids. Germline CDR1 is SQVTM and CDR2 is ANQGSEA. V was clipped by 6 bases and J by 5 bases, with 15 bases between them. The CDR3 nucleotides are TGCAGCGTAAGATCCAGCGGGTTAGATACGCAGTATTTT. It specifies CSVRSSGLDTQYF.

V usage is TRBV18 and J usage is TRBJ1-2; D perhaps matches TRBD1 (5 bases). The germline CDR1 and CDR2 sequences are KGHSH and LQKENI. Between the trimmed V and J ends, which lost 2 bases and 3 bases, there was a span of 7 bases. This CDR3 is 13 amino acids long. CDR3 nucleotide sequence: TGTGCCAGCTCACCAGACAGAGACTATGGCTACACCTTC. This translates into CASSPDRDYGYTF.

The chain is built from TRBV5-8 and TRBJ1-5, with 9 bases matching TRBD1. Per germline, CDR1 SGHTS and CDR2 YDEGEE. V was pared by 1 base and J by 3 bases, with 17 bases of the junction left unmatched. CDR3 length equals 20 residues. Here the CDR3 reads CASSLMVGTGSTFNNQPQHF. CDR3 nucleotide sequence: TGTGCCAGCAGCTTGATGGTTGGGACAGGGTCGACATTCAACAATCAGCCCCAGCATTTT.

The gene calls are TRBV21-1 and TRBJ1-5; the table assigns TRBD1, which was not confirmed against the DNA. TRBV21-1 is listed as a pseudogene. This CDR3 region has 17 residues. CDR3 sequence: CASSNTFRQGARQPQHF. CDR3 coding DNA: TGTGCCAGCAGCAACACTTTCCGACAGGGGGCGAGGCAGCCCCAGCATTTT.

This chain links TRBV6-5 with TRBJ2-2; 8 nucleotides match TRBD2. CDR3 size: 13 residues. The V and J ends lost 5 bases and 11 bases, in that order; junction bases with no gene match: 7. The germline gives CDR1 MNHEY, CDR2 SVGAGI. CDR3 sequence (DNA): TGTGCCAGCAGTCGCCTAGCGGGTGCTGAGCTGTTTTTT. Protein product: CASSRLAGAELFF.

This chain uses TRBV28 with TRBJ2-5, with D perhaps TRBD1 (7 bases). In germline, CDR1 is MDHEN, CDR2 SYDVKM. The CDR3 has 14 residues. Trimming left V 5 bases short and J 4 bases short, with 14 bases between. CDR3 nucleotides: TGTGCCAGCAGTCCAGGGGGGCCGGGAGAGACCCAGTACTTC. It translates to CASSPGGPGETQYF.

This chain connects TRBV19 to TRBJ2-3; 8 nucleotides line up with TRBD2. After removal of 7 bases from V and 0 bases from J, the junction contained 3 bases not matched to a gene. CDR1 is LNHDA, CDR2 SQIVND, per germline (reference sequence). The CDR3 is 14 residues long. CDR3 DNA: TGTGCCAGTAACGGGAGGGTTAGCACAGATACGCAGTATTTT. As protein: CASNGRVSTDTQYF.

The sample holds one count of this clone. The rearrangement joins TRBV11-1 to TRBJ2-7; a weak D match, TRBD2 (5 bases). Germline values: CDR1 SGHAT, CDR2 FQDESV (reference sequence). This CDR3 has 14 amino acids. V was cut by 6 bases and J by 1 base, with 13 bases left in between. The CDR3 region has the DNA TGTGCCAGCAGGCTTCTGAGGGATTCCTACGAGCAGTACTTC. Protein product: CASRLLRDSYEQYF.

V usage is TRBV5-1 and J usage is TRBJ1-6, with no clear D. The germline gives CDR1 SGHRS, CDR2 YFSETQ. Trimming removed 4 bases at V and 10 bases at J, with 15 bases between. The CDR3 is made up of 14 amino acids. The CDR3 DNA follows: TGCGCCAGCAGCCTGGGCAGGAATGAATCACCCCTCCACTTT. Its translation: CASSLGRNESPLHF.

This chain links TRBV11-2 with TRBJ1-2; TRBD1 aligns across 10 bases. V lost 5 bases to trimming and J lost 2 bases; unmatched junction nucleotides: 5. This CDR3 spans 15 amino acids. Germline lookup yields CDR1 SGHAT and CDR2 FQNNGV. The CDR3 region is CASSKTGGGNYGYTF. DNA of the CDR3: TGTGCCAGCAGCAAGACAGGGGGCGGAAACTATGGCTACACCTTC.

The V call is TRBV3-1 (or the pseudogene TRBV3-2), the J call TRBJ2-2; possibly TRBD1 for D (6 bases). The CDR3 length is 15 residues. Germline V CDR1 and CDR2: LGHDT, YNNKEL (reference sequence). Trimming removed 1 base at V and 2 bases at J, with 8 bases between. The CDR3 bases are TGTGCCAGCAGCCAAGGGGACACAAACACCGGGGAGCTGTTTTTT. Translating gives CASSQGDTNTGELFF.

The rearrangement uses TRBV7-3 and TRBJ2-5; TRBD2 might be the D (7 bases). The length of the CDR3 is 15 residues. V lost 6 bases to trimming and J lost 5 bases, with 19 bases between them. The V gene's germline CDR1 is SGHTA and CDR2 FQGTGA. DNA of the CDR3: TGTGCCAGCAGTCCTGGTCGGGGGGCCCGGGAGACCCAGTACTTC. Translation: CASSPGRGARETQYF.

Within the sample, this clone is medium-sized. This chain connects TRBV18 to TRBJ1-3, with a tentative D call TRBD1 (6 bases). Germline V lookup: CDR1 KGHSH, CDR2 LQKENI. The CDR3 totals 18 residues. Trimming took 2 bases from V and 0 from J, leaving 17 bases between them. Written as DNA, the CDR3 is TGTGCCAGCTCACCAAGCGCCCAGGGGCTCAGCTCTGGAAACACCATATATTTT. This gives the protein CASSPSAQGLSSGNTIYF.

The genes are TRBV29-1 and TRBJ2-3, with 9 bases matching TRBD2. CDR3 length equals 15 residues. Germline CDR1 reads SQVTM; CDR2 reads ANQGSEA. V lost 3 bases to trimming and J lost 4 bases; unmatched junction nucleotides: 8. The CDR3 is CSVEGAGGHSDTQYF. The DNA for the CDR3 is TGCAGCGTTGAGGGTGCGGGGGGGCATTCAGATACGCAGTATTTT.

This clone appeared once. The rearrangement links TRBV28 to TRBJ1-1; the match to TRBD1 covers 7 bases. V was pared by 10 bases and J by 1 base, with 6 bases of the junction left unmatched. The CDR3 extends over 13 amino acids. Germline CDR1 reads MDHEN; CDR2 reads SYDVKM. CDR3 protein: CAILDRRNTEAFF. In DNA form, the CDR3 reads TGTGCCATCTTGGACAGGAGGAACACTGAAGCTTTCTTT.

The chain is built from TRBV4-3 and TRBJ2-2; 10 positions agree with TRBD1. The V and J ends lost 3 bases and 6 bases, in that order; junction bases with no gene match: 13. The CDR3 contains 18 residues. Germline loops: CDR1 LGHNA, CDR2 YSLEER. CDR3 sequence (DNA): TGCGCCAGCAGCCATTTGCAACCGGGACAGGGGTTTGCCGGGGAGCTGTTTTTT. It translates to CASSHLQPGQGFAGELFF.

The chain employs TRBV9 and TRBJ2-7; D is perhaps TRBD1 (6 bases). In germline, CDR1 is SGDLS, CDR2 YYNGEE. V lost 3 bases to trimming and J lost 3 bases, with 13 bases between them. The length of the CDR3 is 14 residues. The CDR3 reads CASSGPGQLYEQYF. The CDR3 DNA reads TGTGCCAGCAGCGGACCGGGACAACTCTACGAGCAGTACTTC.

This chain connects TRBV5-1 to TRBJ2-5; TRBD1 aligns across 11 bases. Losses at the gene ends were 2 bases for V and 2 bases for J; bases not matched to a gene: 5. The CDR3 consists of 16 residues. The germline V gene encodes CDR1 SGHRS and CDR2 YFSETQ. The CDR3 nucleotides are TGCGCCAGCAGCTTACCGGGACAGGGGGGGCAAGAGACCCAGTACTTC. Translation: CASSLPGQGGQETQYF.